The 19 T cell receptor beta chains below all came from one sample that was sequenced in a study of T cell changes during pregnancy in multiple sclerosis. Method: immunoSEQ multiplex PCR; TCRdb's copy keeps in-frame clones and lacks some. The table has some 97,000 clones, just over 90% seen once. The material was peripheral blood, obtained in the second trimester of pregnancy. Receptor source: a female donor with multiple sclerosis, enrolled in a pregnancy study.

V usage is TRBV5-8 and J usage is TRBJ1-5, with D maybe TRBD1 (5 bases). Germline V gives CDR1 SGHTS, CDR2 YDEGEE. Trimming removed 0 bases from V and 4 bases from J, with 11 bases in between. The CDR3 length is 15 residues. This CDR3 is CASSLGRGPNQPQHF. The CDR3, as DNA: TGTGCCAGCAGCTTGGGGAGGGGCCCGAATCAGCCCCAGCATTTT.

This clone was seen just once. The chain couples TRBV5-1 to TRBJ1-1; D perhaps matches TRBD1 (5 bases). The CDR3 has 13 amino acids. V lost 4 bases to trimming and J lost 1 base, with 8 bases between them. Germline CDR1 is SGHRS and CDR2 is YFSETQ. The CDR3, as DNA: TGCGCCAGCAGCGTCGGACAGAACACTGAAGCTTTCTTT. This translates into CASSVGQNTEAFF.

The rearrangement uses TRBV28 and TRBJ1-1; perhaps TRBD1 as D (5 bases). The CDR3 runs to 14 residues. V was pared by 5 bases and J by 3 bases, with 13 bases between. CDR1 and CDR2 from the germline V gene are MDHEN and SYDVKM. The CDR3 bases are TGTGCCAGCAGTCCCCCGGGACTCCACACTGAAGCTTTCTTT. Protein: CASSPPGLHTEAFF.

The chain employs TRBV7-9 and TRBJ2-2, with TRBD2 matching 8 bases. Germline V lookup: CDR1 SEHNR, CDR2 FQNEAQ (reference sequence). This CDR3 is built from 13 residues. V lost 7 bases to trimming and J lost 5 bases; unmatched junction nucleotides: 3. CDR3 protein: CASNPSGTGELFF. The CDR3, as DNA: TGTGCCAGCAACCCTAGCGGGACCGGGGAGCTGTTTTTT.

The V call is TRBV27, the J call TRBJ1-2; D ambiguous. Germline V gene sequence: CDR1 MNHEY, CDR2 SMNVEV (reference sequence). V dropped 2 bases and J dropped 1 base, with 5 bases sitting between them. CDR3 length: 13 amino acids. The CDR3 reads CASSLGLNYGYTF. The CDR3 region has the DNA TGTGCCAGCAGTTTAGGGCTTAACTATGGCTACACCTTC.

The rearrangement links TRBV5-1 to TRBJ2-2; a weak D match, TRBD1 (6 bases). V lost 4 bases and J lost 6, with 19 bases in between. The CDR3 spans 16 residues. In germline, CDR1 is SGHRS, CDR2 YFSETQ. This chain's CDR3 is CASSIRGTERPGELFF. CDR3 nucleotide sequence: TGCGCCAGCAGCATCAGGGGTACGGAGAGGCCCGGGGAGCTGTTTTTT.

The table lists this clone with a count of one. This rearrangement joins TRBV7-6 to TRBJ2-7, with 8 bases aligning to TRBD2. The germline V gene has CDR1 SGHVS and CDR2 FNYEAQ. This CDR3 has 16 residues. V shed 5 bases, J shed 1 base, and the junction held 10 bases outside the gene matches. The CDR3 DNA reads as TGTGCCAGCAGCCCACCCTCGGGGGGGGCATCCTACGAGCAGTACTTC. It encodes CASSPPSGGASYEQYF.

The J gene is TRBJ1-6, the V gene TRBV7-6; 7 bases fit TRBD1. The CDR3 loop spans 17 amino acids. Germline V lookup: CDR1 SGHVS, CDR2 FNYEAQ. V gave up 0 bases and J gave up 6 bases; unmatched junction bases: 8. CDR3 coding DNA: TGTGCCAGCAGCTTAGCTGGGGCAGGGGGGACTAATTCACCCCTCCACTTT. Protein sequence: CASSLAGAGGTNSPLHF.

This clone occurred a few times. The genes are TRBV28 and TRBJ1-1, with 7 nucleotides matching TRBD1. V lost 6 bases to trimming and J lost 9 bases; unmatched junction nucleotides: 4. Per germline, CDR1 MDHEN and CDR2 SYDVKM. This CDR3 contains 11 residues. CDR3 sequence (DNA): TGTGCCAGCAGCCTACAGGGGAAAGCTTTCTTT. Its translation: CASSLQGKAFF.

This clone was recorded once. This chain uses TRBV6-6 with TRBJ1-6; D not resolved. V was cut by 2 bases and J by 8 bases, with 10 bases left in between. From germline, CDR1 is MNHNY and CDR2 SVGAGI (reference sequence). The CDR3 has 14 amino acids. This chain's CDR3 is CASSYAGYYSPLHF. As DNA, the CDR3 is TGTGCCAGCAGTTACGCGGGGTATTATTCACCCCTCCACTTT.

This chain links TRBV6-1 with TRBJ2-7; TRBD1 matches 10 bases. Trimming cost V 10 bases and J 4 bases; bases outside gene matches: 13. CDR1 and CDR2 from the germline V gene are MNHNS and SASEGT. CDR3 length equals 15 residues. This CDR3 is CATLPGTGAGYEQYF. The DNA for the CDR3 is TGTGCCACTCTTCCCGGGACAGGGGCTGGATACGAGCAGTACTTC.

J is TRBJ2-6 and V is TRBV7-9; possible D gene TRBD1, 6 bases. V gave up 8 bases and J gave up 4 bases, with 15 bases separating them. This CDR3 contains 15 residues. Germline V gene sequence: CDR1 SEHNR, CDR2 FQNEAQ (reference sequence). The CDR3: CASLVGGAGANVLTF. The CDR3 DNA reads TGTGCCAGCCTTGTAGGGGGAGCCGGGGCCAACGTCCTGACTTTC.

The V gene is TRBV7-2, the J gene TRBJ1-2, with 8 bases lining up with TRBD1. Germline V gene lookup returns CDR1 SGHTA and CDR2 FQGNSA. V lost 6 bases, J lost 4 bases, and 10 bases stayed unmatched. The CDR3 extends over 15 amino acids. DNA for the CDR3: TGTGCCAGCAGGTTCGGACAGGGACAGACCTATGGCTACACCTTC. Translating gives CASRFGQGQTYGYTF.

The CDR3 region has the DNA TGTGCCAGCAGTTCCCAGGGGATCAATCAGCCCCAGCATTTT. Its translation: CASSSQGINQPQHF. The rearrangement uses TRBV27 and TRBJ1-5; a weak D match, TRBD1 (6 bases). Deletions cut 4 bases from V and 3 bases from J, with 10 bases between. Germline loops: CDR1 MNHEY, CDR2 SMNVEV (reference sequence). CDR3 size: 14 residues.

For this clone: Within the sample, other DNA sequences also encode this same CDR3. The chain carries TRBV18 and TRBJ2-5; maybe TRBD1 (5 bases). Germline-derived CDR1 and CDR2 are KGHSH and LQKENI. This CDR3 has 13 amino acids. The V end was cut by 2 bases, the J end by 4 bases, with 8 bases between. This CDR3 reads CASSPGAGETQYF. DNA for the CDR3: TGTGCCAGCTCACCAGGGGCAGGAGAGACCCAGTACTTC. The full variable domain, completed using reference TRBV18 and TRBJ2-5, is NAGVMQNPRHLVRRRGQEARLRCSPMKGHSHVYWYRQLPEEGLKFMVYLQKENIIDESGMPKERFSAEFPKEGPSILRIQQVVRGDSAAYFCASSPGAGETQYFGPGTRLLVL.

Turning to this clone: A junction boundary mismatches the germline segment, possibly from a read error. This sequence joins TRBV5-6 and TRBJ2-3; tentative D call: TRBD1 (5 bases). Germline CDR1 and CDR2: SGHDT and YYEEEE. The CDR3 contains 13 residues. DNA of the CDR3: TGTGCCAGCAACTTGGGGCTCAGAGATACGCAGTATTTT. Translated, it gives CASNLGLRDTQYF.

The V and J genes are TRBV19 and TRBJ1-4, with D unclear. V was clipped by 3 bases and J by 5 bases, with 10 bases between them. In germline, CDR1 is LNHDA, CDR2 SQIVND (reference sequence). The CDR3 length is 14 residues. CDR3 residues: CASSIPGRNEKLFF. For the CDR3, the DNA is TGTGCCAGTAGTATCCCCGGGAGAAATGAAAAACTGTTTTTT.

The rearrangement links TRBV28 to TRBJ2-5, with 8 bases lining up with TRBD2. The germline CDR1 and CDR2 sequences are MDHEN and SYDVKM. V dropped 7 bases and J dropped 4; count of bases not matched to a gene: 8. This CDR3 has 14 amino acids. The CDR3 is CASTPTSVGETQYF. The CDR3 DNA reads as TGTGCCAGCACCCCGACTAGCGTGGGAGAGACCCAGTACTTC.

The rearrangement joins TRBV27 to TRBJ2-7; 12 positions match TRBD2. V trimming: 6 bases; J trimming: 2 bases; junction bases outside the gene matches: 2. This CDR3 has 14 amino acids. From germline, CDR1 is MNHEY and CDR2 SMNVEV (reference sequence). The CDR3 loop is CASRSSGRAYEQYF. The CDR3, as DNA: TGTGCCAGCAGGTCTAGCGGGAGGGCCTACGAGCAGTACTTC.